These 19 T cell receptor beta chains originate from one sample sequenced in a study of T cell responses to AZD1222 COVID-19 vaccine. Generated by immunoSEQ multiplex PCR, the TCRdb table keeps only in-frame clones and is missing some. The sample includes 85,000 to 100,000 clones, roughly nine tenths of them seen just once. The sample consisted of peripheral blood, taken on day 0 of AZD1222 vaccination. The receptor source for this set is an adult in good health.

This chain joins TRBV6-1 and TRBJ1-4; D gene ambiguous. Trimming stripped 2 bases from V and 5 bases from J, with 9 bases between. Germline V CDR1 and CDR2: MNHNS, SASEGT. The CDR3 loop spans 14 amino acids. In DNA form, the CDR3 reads TGTGCCAGCAGTGAAAGTCTAGGGAATGAAAAACTGTTTTTT. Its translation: CASSESLGNEKLFF.

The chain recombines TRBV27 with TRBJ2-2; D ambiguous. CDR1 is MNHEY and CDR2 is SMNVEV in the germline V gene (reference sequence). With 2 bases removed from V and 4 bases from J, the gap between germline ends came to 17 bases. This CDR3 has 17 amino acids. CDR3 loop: CASSLLLPNEGTGELFF. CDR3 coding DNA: TGTGCCAGCAGTTTACTACTACCTAACGAAGGCACCGGGGAGCTGTTTTTT.

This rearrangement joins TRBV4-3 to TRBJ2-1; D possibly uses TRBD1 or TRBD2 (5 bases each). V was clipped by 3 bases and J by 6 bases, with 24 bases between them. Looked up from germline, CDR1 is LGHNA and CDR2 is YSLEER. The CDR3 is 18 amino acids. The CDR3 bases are TGCGCCAGCAGCCAGGCCCTTCCGCAGGGAGTAGGACGCAATGAGCAGTTCTTC. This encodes CASSQALPQGVGRNEQFF.

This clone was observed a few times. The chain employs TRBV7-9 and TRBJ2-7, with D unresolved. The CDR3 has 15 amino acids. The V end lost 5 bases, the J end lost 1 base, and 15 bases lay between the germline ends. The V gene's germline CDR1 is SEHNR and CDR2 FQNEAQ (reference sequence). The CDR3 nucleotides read TGTGCCAGCAGCCGAAAACCAAGCGCTTCCTACGAGCAGTACTTC. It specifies CASSRKPSASYEQYF.

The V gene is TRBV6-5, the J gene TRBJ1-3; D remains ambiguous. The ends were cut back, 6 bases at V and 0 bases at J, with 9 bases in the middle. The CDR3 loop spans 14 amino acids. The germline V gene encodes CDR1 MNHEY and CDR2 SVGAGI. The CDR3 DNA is TGTGCCAGCAGGCCCATCCACTCTGGAAACACCATATATTTT. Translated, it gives CASRPIHSGNTIYF.

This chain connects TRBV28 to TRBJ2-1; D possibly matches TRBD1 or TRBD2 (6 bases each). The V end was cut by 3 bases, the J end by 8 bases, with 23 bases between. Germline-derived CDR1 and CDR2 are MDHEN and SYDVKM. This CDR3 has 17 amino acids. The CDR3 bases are TGTGCCAGCAGTTTTCTCAAGGGGGGACTTGGCGTCGATGAGCAGTTCTTC. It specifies CASSFLKGGLGVDEQFF.

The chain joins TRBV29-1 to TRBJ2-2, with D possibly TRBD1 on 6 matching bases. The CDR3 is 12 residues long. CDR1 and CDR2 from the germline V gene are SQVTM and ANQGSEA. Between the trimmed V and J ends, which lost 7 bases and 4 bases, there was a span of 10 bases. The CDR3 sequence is CSAEQGTGELFF. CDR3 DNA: TGCAGCGCCGAACAGGGCACCGGGGAGCTGTTTTTT.

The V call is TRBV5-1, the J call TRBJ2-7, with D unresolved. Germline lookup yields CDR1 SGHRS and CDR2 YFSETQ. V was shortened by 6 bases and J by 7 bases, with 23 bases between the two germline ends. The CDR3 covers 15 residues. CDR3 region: CASTKGVTPHREQYF. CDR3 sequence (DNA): TGCGCCAGCACCAAAGGAGTTACGCCCCATAGGGAGCAGTACTTC.

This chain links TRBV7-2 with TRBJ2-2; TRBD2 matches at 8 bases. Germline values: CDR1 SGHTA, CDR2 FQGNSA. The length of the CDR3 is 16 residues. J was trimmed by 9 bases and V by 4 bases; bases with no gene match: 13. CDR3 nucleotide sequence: TGTGCCAGCAGCTCCTCCGGGACTAGGCCCCCGAGGGAGCTGTTTTTT. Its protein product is CASSSSGTRPPRELFF. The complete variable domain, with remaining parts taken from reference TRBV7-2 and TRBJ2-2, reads GAGVSQSPSNKVTEKGKDVELRCDPISGHTALYWYRQSLGQGLEFLIYFQGNSAPDKSGLPSDRFSAERTGGSVSTLTIQRTQQEDSAVYLCASSSSGTRPPRELFFGEGSRLTVL.

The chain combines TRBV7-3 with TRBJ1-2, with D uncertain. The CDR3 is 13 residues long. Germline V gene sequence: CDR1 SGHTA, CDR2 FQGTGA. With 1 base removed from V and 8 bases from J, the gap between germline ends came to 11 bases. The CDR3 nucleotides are TGTGCCAGCAGCTTAAACGCAGGTTACGGCTACACCTTC. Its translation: CASSLNAGYGYTF.

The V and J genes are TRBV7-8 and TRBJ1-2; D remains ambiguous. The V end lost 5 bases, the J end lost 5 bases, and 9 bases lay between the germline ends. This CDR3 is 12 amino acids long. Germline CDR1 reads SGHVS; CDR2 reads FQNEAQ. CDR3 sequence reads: CASSLSGYGYTF. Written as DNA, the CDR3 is TGTGCCAGCAGCCTTAGTGGTTATGGCTACACCTTC.

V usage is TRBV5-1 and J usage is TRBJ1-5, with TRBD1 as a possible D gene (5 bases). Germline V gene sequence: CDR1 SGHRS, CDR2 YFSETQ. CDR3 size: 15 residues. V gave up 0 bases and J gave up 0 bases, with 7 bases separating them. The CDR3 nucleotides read TGCGCCAGCAGCTTGGCCGGGGCTAGCAATCAGCCCCAGCATTTT. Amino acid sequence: CASSLAGASNQPQHF.

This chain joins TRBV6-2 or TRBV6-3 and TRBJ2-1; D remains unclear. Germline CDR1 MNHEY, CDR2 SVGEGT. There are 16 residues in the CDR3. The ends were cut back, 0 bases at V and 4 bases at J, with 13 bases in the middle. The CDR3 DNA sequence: TGTGCCAGCAGTTACTCGACCGCCCGCTTATACAATGAGCAGTTCTTC. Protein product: CASSYSTARLYNEQFF.

The CDR3 loop reads CASSRGQGFNEKLFF. Here the CDR3 DNA reads TGTGCCAGCAGCCGAGGACAGGGCTTTAATGAAAAACTGTTTTTT. The V gene is TRBV14, the J gene TRBJ1-4; 8 positions agree with TRBD1. CDR3 length equals 15 residues. Germline values: CDR1 SGHDN, CDR2 FVKESK. V lost 4 bases, J lost 4 bases, and 5 bases stayed unmatched.

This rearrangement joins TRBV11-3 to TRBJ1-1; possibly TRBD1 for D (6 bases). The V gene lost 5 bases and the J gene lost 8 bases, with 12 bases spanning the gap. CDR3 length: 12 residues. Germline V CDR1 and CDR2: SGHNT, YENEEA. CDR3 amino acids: CASSKGHLEAFF. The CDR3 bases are TGTGCCAGCAGCAAGGGACATCTCGAAGCTTTCTTT. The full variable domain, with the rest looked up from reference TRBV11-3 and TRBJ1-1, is EAGVVQSPRYKIIEKKQPVAFWCNPISGHNTLYWYLQNLGQGPELLIRYENEEAVDDSQLPKDRFSAERLKGVDSTLKIQPAELGDSAVYLCASSKGHLEAFFGQGTRLTVV.

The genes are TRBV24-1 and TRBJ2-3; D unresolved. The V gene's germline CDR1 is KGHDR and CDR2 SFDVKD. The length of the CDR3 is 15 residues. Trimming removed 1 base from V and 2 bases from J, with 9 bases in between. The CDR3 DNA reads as TGTGCCACCAGTGATTTCAATCTCAACACAGATACGCAGTATTTT. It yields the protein CATSDFNLNTDTQYF.

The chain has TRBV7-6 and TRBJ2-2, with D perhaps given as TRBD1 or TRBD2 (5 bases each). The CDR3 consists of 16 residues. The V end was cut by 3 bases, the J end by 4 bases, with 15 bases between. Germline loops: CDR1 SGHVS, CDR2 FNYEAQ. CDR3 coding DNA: TGTGCCAGCAGCTTGGCCGAATGGGGGAGCACCGGGGAGCTGTTTTTT. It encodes CASSLAEWGSTGELFF.

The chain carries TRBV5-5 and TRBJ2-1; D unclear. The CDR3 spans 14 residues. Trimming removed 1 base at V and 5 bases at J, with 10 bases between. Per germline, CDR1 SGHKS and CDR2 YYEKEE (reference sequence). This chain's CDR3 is CASSLRGFDNEQFF. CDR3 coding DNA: TGTGCCAGCAGCTTGCGTGGGTTCGACAATGAGCAGTTCTTC. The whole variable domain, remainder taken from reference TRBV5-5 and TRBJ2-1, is DAGVTQSPTHLIKTRGQQVTLRCSPISGHKSVSWYQQVLGQGPQFIFQYYEKEERGRGNFPDRFSARQFPNYSSELNVNALLLGDSALYLCASSLRGFDNEQFFGPGTRLTVL.

CDR3 coding DNA: TGTGCCAGCAGTTACCCTCAGGCCTACGAGCAGTACTTC. Translation: CASSYPQAYEQYF. V usage is TRBV6-2 or TRBV6-3 and J usage is TRBJ2-7, with D uncertain. Germline V gene lookup returns CDR1 MNHEY and CDR2 SVGEGT. V was trimmed by 2 bases and J by 2 bases, leaving 7 bases between them. The CDR3 spans 13 residues.